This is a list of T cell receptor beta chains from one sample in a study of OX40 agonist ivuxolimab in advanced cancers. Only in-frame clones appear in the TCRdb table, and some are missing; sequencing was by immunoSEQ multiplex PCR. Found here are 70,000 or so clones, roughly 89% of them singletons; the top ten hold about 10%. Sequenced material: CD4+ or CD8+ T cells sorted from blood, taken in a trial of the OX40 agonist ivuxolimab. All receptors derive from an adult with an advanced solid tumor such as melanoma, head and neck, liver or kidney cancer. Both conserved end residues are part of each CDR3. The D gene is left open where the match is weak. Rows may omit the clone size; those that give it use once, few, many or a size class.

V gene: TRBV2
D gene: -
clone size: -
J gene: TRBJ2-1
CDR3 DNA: TGTGCCAGCAACCCGGAGAACAGGGAGCAGTTCTTC
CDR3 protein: CASNPENREQFF

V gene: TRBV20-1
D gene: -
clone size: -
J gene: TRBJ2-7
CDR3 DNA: TGCAGTGCTCAACCATCCTACGAGCAGTACTTC
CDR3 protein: CSAQPSYEQYF

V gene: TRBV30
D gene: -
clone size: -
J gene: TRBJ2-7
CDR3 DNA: TGTGCCTCAAGCCCAGGACACGTAGGGCAGTACTTC
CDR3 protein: CASSPGHVGQYF

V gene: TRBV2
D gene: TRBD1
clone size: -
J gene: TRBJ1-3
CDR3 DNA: TGTGCCAGCCTCTTCAGGGGGACATCTGGAAACACCATATATTTT
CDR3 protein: CASLFRGTSGNTIYF

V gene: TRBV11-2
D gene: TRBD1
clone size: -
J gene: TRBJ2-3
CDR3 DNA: TGTGCCAGCAGCTTAAACACAGGGGGGTTAGTAGATACGCAGTATTTT
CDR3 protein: CASSLNTGGLVDTQYF

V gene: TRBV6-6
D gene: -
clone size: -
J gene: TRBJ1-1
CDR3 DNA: TGTGCCAGCAGTTCATCCAGGGCTTTCTTT
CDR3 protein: CASSSSRAFF

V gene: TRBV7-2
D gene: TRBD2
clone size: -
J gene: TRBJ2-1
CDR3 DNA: TGTGCCAGCAGGGGACTAGCGGCTTCCTACAATGAGCAGTTCTTC
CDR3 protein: CASRGLAASYNEQFF

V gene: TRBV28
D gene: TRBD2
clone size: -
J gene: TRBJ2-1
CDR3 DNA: TGTGCCAGCAGTTCCGGGACTAGACTATCCATCGAGCAGTTCTTC
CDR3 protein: CASSSGTRLSIEQFF

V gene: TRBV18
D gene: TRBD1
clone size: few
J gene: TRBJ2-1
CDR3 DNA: TGTGCCAGCTCGACAGGGGCCAACAATGAGCAGTTCTTC
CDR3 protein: CASSTGANNEQFF

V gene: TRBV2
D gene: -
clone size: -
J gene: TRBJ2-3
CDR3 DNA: TGTGCCAGCAGTTACGGCACAGATACGCAGTATTTT
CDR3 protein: CASSYGTDTQYF

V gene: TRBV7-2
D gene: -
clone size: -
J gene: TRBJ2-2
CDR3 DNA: TGTGCCAGCAGCTTAGCGCGACTAAGCACCGGGGAGCTGTTTTTT
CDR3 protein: CASSLARLSTGELFF

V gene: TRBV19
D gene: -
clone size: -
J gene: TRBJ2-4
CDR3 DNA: TGTGCCAGTACCCCTCCAGGCATAGCCAAAAACATTCAGTACTTC
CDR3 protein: CASTPPGIAKNIQYF

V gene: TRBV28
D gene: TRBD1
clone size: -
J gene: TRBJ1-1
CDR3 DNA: TGTGCCAGCGTTCGACAGGGGATCATGAACACTGAAGCTTTCTTT
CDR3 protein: CASVRQGIMNTEAFF

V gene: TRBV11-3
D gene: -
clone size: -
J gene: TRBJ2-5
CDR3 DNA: TGTGCCAGCAGCTTAGTGGGCAGATTGGGTGAGACCCAGTACTTC
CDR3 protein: CASSLVGRLGETQYF

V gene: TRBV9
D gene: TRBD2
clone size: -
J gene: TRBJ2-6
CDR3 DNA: TGTGCCAGCAGCGAGAGGACAGCGGGAGGGCCCTCTGGGGCCAACGTCCTGACTTTC
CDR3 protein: CASSERTAGGPSGANVLTF

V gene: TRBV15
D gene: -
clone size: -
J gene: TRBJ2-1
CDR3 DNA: TGTGCCACCAGTAATGTGGAGGCCCACTCCTACAATGAGCAGTTCTTC
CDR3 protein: CATSNVEAHSYNEQFF

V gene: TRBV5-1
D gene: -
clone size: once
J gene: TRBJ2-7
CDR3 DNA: TGCGCCAGCAGCTTGGCGGGCGGACAGATTGCCTACGAGCAGTACTTC
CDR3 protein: CASSLAGGQIAYEQYF

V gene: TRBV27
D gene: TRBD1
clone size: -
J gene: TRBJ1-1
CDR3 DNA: TGTGCCAGCAGTGGATCGACAGGGTCCCGGGCTTTCTTT
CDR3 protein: CASSGSTGSRAFF

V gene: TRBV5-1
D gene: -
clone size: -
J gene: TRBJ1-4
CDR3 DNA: TGCGCCAGCAGCCAACACGGAGGGGCGAATGAAAAACTGTTTTTT
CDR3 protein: CASSQHGGANEKLFF

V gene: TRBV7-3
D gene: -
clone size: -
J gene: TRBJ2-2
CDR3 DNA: TGTGCCAGCAGCCCGCAGGGCCCGGGAGCTCACACCGGGGAGCTGTTTTTT
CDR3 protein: CASSPQGPGAHTGELFF

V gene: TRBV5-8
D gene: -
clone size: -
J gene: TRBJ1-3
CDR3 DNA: TGTGCCAGCAGCTTGGGCGGGCCACGAGCTGGAAACACCATATATTTT
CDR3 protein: CASSLGGPRAGNTIYF

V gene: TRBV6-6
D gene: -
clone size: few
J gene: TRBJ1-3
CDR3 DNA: TGTGCCAGCTCTGGTCGGGCAGATCCTGGAAACACCATATATTTT
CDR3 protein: CASSGRADPGNTIYF

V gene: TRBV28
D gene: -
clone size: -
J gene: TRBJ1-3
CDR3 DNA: TGTGCCAGCAGCGACGGGTTTCTCTCTGGAAACACCATATATTTT
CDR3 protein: CASSDGFLSGNTIYF

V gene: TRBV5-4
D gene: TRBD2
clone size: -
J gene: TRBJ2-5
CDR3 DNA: TGTGCCAGCAGCTCGAGGACTAGCGCATCCGAAGAGACCCAGTACTTC
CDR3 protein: CASSSRTSASEETQYF

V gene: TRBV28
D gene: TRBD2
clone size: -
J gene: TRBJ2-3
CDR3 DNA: TGTGCCAGCAGTCGGGGAGGGGCCAGAGATACGCAGTATTTT
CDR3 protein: CASSRGGARDTQYF

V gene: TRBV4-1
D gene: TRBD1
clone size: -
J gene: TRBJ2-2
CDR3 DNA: TGCGCCAGCAGCCACCCTACCCTACAGGGGACCGGGGAGCTGTTTTTT
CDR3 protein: CASSHPTLQGTGELFF

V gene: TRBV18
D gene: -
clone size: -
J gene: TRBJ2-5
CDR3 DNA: TGTGCCAGCTCACACGGACACCGAGAGACCCAGTACTTC
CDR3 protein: CASSHGHRETQYF

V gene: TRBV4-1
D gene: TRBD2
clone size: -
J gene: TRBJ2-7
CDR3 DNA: TGCGCCAGCAGCCAAGATGGGACTAGGTCCTACGAACAGTACTTC
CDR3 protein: CASSQDGTRSYEQYF

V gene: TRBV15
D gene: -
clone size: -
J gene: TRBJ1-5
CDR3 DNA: TGTGCCACCAAGAAATGGGGGGCCGGGAACAATCAGCCCCAGCATTTT
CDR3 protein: CATKKWGAGNNQPQHF

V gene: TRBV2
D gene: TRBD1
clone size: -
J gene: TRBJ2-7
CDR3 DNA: TGTGCCAGCAGGTCGGGACAGGTAATCTACGAGCAGTACTTC
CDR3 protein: CASRSGQVIYEQYF

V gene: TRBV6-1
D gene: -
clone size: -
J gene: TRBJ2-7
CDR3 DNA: TGTGCCAGCAGATCCCGGGACACCGGATACGAGCAGTACTTC
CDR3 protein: CASRSRDTGYEQYF

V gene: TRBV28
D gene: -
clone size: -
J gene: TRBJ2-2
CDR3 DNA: TGTGCCAGCACAGAGGGGACCGGGGAGCTGTTTTTT
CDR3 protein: CASTEGTGELFF

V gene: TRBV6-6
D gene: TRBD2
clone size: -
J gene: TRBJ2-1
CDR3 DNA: TGTGCCAGCAGTTCCCGGACTAGCGGCTACAATGAGCAGTTCTTC
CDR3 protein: CASSSRTSGYNEQFF

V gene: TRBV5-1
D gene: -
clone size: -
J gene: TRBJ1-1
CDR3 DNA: TGCGCCAGCAGAACGGGAGGGTTAACGGGCAGAACTGAAGCTTTCTTT
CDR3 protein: CASRTGGLTGRTEAFF

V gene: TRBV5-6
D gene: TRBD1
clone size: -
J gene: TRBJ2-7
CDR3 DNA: TGTGCCAGCAGCTCCATGACAGGGGGCTACGAGCAGTACTTC
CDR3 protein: CASSSMTGGYEQYF

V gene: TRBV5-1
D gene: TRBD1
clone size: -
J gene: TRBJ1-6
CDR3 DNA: TGCGCCAGCAGCTTGAGTGTTGGACAGGGGGCTTCACCCCTCCACTTT
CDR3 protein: CASSLSVGQGASPLHF

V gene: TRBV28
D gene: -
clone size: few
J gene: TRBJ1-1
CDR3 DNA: TGTGCCAGCAGTCCTATGCATCTGCCCACTGAAGCTTTCTTT
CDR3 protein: CASSPMHLPTEAFF

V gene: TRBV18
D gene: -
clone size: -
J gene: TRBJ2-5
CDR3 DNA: TGTGCCAGCTCACCACCCCGCGCCGCGGGGGAGACCCAGTACTTC
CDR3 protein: CASSPPRAAGETQYF

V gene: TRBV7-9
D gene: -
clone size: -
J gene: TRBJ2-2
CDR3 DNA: TGTGCCAGCAGCCAGGACATCGCGAACACCGGGGAGCTGTTTTTT
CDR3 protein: CASSQDIANTGELFF

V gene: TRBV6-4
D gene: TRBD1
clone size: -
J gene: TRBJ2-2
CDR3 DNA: TGTGCCAGCAGTGCGTTTGGGACAGGGGTCACCGGGGAGCTGTTTTTT
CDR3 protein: CASSAFGTGVTGELFF

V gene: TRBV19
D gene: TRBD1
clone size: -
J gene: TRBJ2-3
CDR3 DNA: TGTGCCAGTAGTATTATGGGACAGGGGGTCGTCACGCAGTATTTT
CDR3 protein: CASSIMGQGVVTQYF

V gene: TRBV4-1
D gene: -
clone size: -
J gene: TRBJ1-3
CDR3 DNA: TGCGCCAGCAGCCAAGCGGTCATGAGTAACGTCGGATCAAACACCATATATTTT
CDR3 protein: CASSQAVMSNVGSNTIYF

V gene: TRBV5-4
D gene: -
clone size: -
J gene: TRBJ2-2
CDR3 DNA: TGTGCCAGCAGCTTGATAAGGGGATCCGGGGAGCTGTTTTTT
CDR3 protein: CASSLIRGSGELFF

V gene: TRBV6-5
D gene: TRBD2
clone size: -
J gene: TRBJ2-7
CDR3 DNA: TGTGCCAGCAGTTTCGGGGCGGGGGTTAAATTGGGGCAGTACTTC
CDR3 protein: CASSFGAGVKLGQYF

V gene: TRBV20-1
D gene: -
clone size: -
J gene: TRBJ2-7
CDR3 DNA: TGCAGTGCTAGAGAACAAACCGAGCAGTACTTC
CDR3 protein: CSAREQTEQYF

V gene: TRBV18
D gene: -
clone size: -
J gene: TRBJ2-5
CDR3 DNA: TGTGCCAGCTCCCGAGGACAGACACAAGAGACCCAGTACTTC
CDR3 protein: CASSRGQTQETQYF

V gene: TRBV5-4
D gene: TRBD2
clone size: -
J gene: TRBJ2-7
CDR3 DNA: TGTGCCAGCAGCAAACCGGGACTAGCGGGACACGAGCAGTACTTC
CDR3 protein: CASSKPGLAGHEQYF

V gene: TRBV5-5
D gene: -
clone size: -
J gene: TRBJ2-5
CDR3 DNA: TGTGCCAGCAGCTCGCCAACAGGGATTCGGGAGACCCAGTACTTC
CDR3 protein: CASSSPTGIRETQYF

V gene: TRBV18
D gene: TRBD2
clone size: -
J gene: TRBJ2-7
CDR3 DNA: TGTGCCAGCTCACCACCTGGGACTAGCGGCTCCTACGAGCAGTACTTC
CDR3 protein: CASSPPGTSGSYEQYF

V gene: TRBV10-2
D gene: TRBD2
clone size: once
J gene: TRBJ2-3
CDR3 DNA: TGCGCCAGCAGGACTAGCGGCCCCACAGATACGCAGTATTTT
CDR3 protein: CASRTSGPTDTQYF

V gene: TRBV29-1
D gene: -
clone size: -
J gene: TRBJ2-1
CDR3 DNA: TGCAGCGCACCCAAGTTCTCGGGGATAAACAATGAGCAGTTCTTC
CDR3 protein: CSAPKFSGINNEQFF

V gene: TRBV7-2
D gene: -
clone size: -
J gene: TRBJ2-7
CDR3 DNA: TGTGCCAGCAGCGGGAGTGGGAACTACGAGCAGTACTTC
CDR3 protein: CASSGSGNYEQYF

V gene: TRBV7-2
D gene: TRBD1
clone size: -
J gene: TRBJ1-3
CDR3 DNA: TGTGCCAGCAGCATGGACAGGGGATCAGGAAACACCATATATTTT
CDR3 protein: CASSMDRGSGNTIYF

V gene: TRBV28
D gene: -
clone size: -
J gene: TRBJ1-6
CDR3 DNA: TGTGCCAGCAGGGCACCCTATAATTCACCCCTCCACTTT
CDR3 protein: CASRAPYNSPLHF